The 26 T cell receptor beta chains listed next were all sequenced from one sample in a study of shared clonotypes between healthy human individuals. Measured with immunoSEQ multiplex PCR; TCRdb has only the in-frame clones, and not every one. The sample contains around 440,000 clones, 60% to 80% of which appear only once. Sequenced input: PBMCs. The receptors shown here come from a woman in her thirties or forties in good health. Some clones in this sample may be carry-over from other donors' samples.

There are a few counts of this clone. The genes are TRBV5-1 and TRBJ2-2; D perhaps matches TRBD1 (5 bases). Trimming removed 4 bases from V and 6 bases from J, with 13 bases in between. The CDR3 is 14 residues long. Germline CDR1 SGHRS, CDR2 YFSETQ. The chain's CDR3 is CASSLTPGSGELFF. The CDR3 nucleotides read TGCGCCAGCAGCCTTACCCCAGGGTCCGGGGAGCTGTTTTTT.

The chain has TRBV27 and TRBJ2-7, with a possible D match to TRBD2 (5 bases). Germline V gene data show CDR1 as MNHEY and CDR2 as SMNVEV (reference sequence). The CDR3 length is 13 residues. V was cut by 0 bases and J by 5 bases, with 8 bases left in between. The CDR3 loop reads CASSLSSGNEQYF. As DNA, the CDR3 is TGTGCCAGCAGTTTATCGTCGGGGAACGAGCAGTACTTC.

Note on this clone: This specimen includes other DNA sequences encoding the same CDR3. V usage is TRBV6-5 and J usage is TRBJ2-2, with D hard to call. Germline V gene lookup returns CDR1 MNHEY and CDR2 SVGAGI. Trimming cost V 6 bases and J 1 base, with 3 bases left between them. This CDR3 spans 12 amino acids. CDR3 protein: CASSRNTGELFF. The DNA of the CDR3 is TGTGCCAGCAGCAGGAACACCGGGGAGCTGTTTTTT.

Of note for this clone: This CDR3 is also generated by other DNA sequences in the sample. This rearrangement joins TRBV28 to TRBJ1-1; D is undetermined. Deletions cut 6 bases from V and 4 bases from J, with 12 bases between. The CDR3 spans 13 residues. CDR1 and CDR2 (germline): MDHEN, SYDVKM. The CDR3 loop is CASSPGVGTEAFF. The CDR3 nucleotides are TGTGCCAGCAGCCCCGGGGTTGGCACTGAAGCTTTCTTT.

The chain carries TRBV19 and TRBJ1-5; possible D gene TRBD1, 5 bases. V dropped 4 bases and J dropped 6 bases, with 16 bases sitting between them. The CDR3 extends over 15 amino acids. The germline V gene encodes CDR1 LNHDA and CDR2 SQIVND (reference sequence). CDR3 residues: CASSRDRAPSQPQHF. The DNA for the CDR3 is TGTGCCAGTAGTAGGGACCGGGCCCCTAGTCAGCCCCAGCATTTT.

The rearrangement joins TRBV7-9 to TRBJ1-2; 8 bases map to TRBD1. In germline, CDR1 is SEHNR, CDR2 FQNEAQ (reference sequence). Trimming cost V 3 bases and J 4 bases; bases outside gene matches: 7. This CDR3 has 15 amino acids. The CDR3 sequence: CASSFPRTGSYGYTF. CDR3 bases: TGTGCCAGCAGCTTTCCAAGGACAGGGTCCTATGGCTACACCTTC.

This clone was recorded at least ten times. The chain carries TRBV28 and TRBJ1-2; 9 positions agree with TRBD1. The germline V gene has CDR1 MDHEN and CDR2 SYDVKM. Trimming cost V 7 bases and J 4 bases; bases outside gene matches: 7. This CDR3 contains 14 residues. The chain's CDR3 is CASNLAGQGYGYTF. CDR3 DNA: TGTGCCAGCAACCTGGCGGGACAGGGCTATGGCTACACCTTC.

V gene TRBV7-9 combines with J gene TRBJ1-1, with D maybe TRBD1 (6 bases). Germline V lookup: CDR1 SEHNR, CDR2 FQNEAQ (reference sequence). The CDR3 has 14 residues. Deletions cut 2 bases from V and 5 bases from J, with 12 bases between. CDR3 sequence (DNA): TGTGCCAGCAGCTTAAAACAGGGAGAGACTGAAGCTTTCTTT. Translating gives CASSLKQGETEAFF. The complete variable domain, with remaining parts taken from reference TRBV7-9 and TRBJ1-1, reads DTGVSQNPRHKITKRGQNVTFRCDPISEHNRLYWYRQTLGQGPEFLTYFQNEAQLEKSRLLSDRFSAERPKGSFSTLEIQRTEQGDSAMYLCASSLKQGETEAFFGQGTRLTVV.

In regard to this clone: A read error likely explains this, since a far larger clone differs by one base. The chain is built from TRBV5-6 and TRBJ2-3; 10 bases agree with TRBD2. The CDR3 length is 16 residues. Germline-derived CDR1 and CDR2 are SGHDT and YYEEEE. V lost 0 bases to trimming and J lost 1 base; unmatched junction nucleotides: 2. Here the CDR3 DNA reads TGTGCCAGCAGCTTGGGGCTAGCGGGAGGCACAGATACGCAGTATTTT. It specifies CASSLGLAGGTDTQYF.

The rearrangement joins TRBV11-2 to TRBJ2-1; the D gene is possibly TRBD2 (5 bases). The ends were cut back, 11 bases at V and 1 base at J, with 12 bases in the middle. In germline, CDR1 is SGHAT, CDR2 FQNNGV. CDR3 size: 13 residues. The CDR3 here is CASRRYSYNEQFF. Here the CDR3 DNA reads TGTGCCTCCCGGAGGTATTCCTACAATGAGCAGTTCTTC.

The chain links TRBV5-1 to TRBJ1-5; D gene ambiguous. Trimming took 1 base from V and 5 from J, leaving 7 bases between them. The CDR3 covers 13 residues. Per germline, CDR1 SGHRS and CDR2 YFSETQ. The CDR3 reads CASSLNRDQPQHF. CDR3 in DNA: TGCGCCAGCAGCTTGAACAGAGATCAGCCCCAGCATTTT.

This chain links TRBV5-1 with TRBJ2-1; no clear D gene. Deletions cut 0 bases from V and 9 bases from J, with 13 bases between. The germline gives CDR1 SGHRS, CDR2 YFSETQ. This CDR3 spans 14 amino acids. DNA of the CDR3: TGCGCCAGCAGCTTGGAGCCCTCCAATGGTGAGCAGTTCTTC. Translation gives CASSLEPSNGEQFF.

Comment on this clone: Its ends do not fully match the called genes, so a read error is possible. This rearrangement joins TRBV7-7 to TRBJ2-3; possible D gene TRBD2, 6 bases. This CDR3 contains 16 residues. From germline, CDR1 is SSHAT and CDR2 FNYEAQ (reference sequence). CDR3 sequence: CASSSGLGTGADTQYF. CDR3 nucleotides: TGTGCTAGCAGCTCGGGCTTGGGGACTGGCGCAGATACGCAGTATTTT.

This clone has a count of ten or more. The chain uses TRBV5-1 and TRBJ2-7; 7 bases are a match to TRBD1. Per the germline V gene, CDR1 is SGHRS and CDR2 is YFSETQ. This CDR3 spans 14 amino acids. J lost 5 bases, V lost 4 bases, and 9 bases had no gene match. The CDR3 bases are TGCGCCAGCAGCCGGGACAGCCCCCGAAACGAGCAGTACTTC. It translates to CASSRDSPRNEQYF.

The chain has TRBV2 and TRBJ2-7; 10 bases match TRBD1. J was trimmed by 7 bases and V by 1 base; bases with no gene match: 7. CDR3 length equals 15 residues. From germline, CDR1 is SNHLY and CDR2 FYNNEI. The CDR3: CASSEGQGAIGEQYF. The CDR3 DNA is TGTGCCAGCAGTGAAGGACAGGGGGCAATAGGGGAGCAGTACTTC.

The CDR3: CASSPRQGAVEQYF. CDR3 DNA sequence: TGCGCCAGCAGCCCAAGACAGGGGGCAGTCGAGCAGTACTTC. V and J are TRBV5-1 and TRBJ2-7, with 10 bases lining up with TRBD1. Germline V gene sequence: CDR1 SGHRS, CDR2 YFSETQ. The junction had 7 bases not matched to a gene; V was cut back by 4 bases and J by 6 bases. This CDR3 spans 14 amino acids.

The V and J genes are TRBV6-6 and TRBJ1-2; no clear D. The V gene lost 6 bases and the J gene lost 2 bases, with 10 bases spanning the gap. The CDR3 runs to 13 residues. The germline CDR1 and CDR2 sequences are MNHNY and SVGAGI (reference sequence). The CDR3 is CASREGQNYGYTF. CDR3 nucleotide sequence: TGTGCCAGCAGGGAGGGCCAGAACTATGGCTACACCTTC.

This clone is a singleton in its sample. V and J are TRBV25-1 and TRBJ2-3, with 12 bases that match TRBD2. The CDR3 length is 16 residues. With 5 bases clipped from V and 6 bases from J, the junction kept 9 bases outside the gene matches. Germline-derived CDR1 and CDR2 are MGHDK and SYGVNS. The CDR3 DNA follows: TGTGCCAGCAGTCGGCAGGGGACTAGCGGGCTGGATACGCAGTATTTT. Translated: CASSRQGTSGLDTQYF.

The rearrangement links TRBV7-3 to TRBJ2-1; 12 bases are shared with TRBD2. Germline-derived CDR1 and CDR2 are SGHTA and FQGTGA. The junction had 8 bases not matched to a gene; V was cut back by 4 bases and J by 7 bases. This CDR3 spans 16 amino acids. The CDR3 bases are TGTGCCAGCAGCTCCTACCCCGGGACTAGCGGGAATGAGCAGTTCTTC. Encoded protein: CASSSYPGTSGNEQFF.

On this clone: An end of the junction does not agree with germline; a read error may underlie this. V gene TRBV6-5 combines with J gene TRBJ2-7; 9 positions agree with TRBD1. The germline gives CDR1 MNHEY, CDR2 SVGAGI. This CDR3 is built from 16 residues. CDR3 DNA sequence: TGTGCCAGCAATTACTTTCCCGGGACAGGGCTTGACGAGCAGTACTTC. Amino acids: CASNYFPGTGLDEQYF.

The table lists this clone with a few counts. This sequence joins TRBV27 and TRBJ2-7, with unresolved D. The CDR3 is 14 amino acids. With 2 bases removed from V and 1 base from J, the gap between germline ends came to 9 bases. CDR1 MNHEY and CDR2 SMNVEV come from the germline V gene (reference sequence). CDR3 nucleotide sequence: TGTGCCAGCAGTTTAATGCTCGGATCCTACGAGCAGTACTTC. Protein: CASSLMLGSYEQYF.

The rearrangement links TRBV27 to TRBJ2-7; 8 bases align to TRBD2. Trimming removed 0 bases from V and 4 bases from J; junction bases left unmatched: 5. Germline V lookup: CDR1 MNHEY, CDR2 SMNVEV (reference sequence). The CDR3 spans 15 residues. The CDR3 nucleotides are TGTGCCAGCAGTTTATCGAGGGGACTAGGATACGAGCAGTACTTC. Residues: CASSLSRGLGYEQYF.

The J gene is TRBJ2-7, the V gene TRBV5-8; 7 bases agree with TRBD2. The length of the CDR3 is 14 residues. The V segment lost 0 bases and the J segment 7 bases; nucleotides outside the gene matches: 7. Germline-derived CDR1 and CDR2 are SGHTS and YDEGEE. DNA for the CDR3: TGTGCCAGCAGCTTGGGGACTAGGGCGCGTGAGCAGTACTTC. Encoded protein: CASSLGTRAREQYF.

The chain combines TRBV7-6 with TRBJ2-7, with 7 positions matching TRBD2. The CDR3 length is 15 residues. Germline assignment: CDR1 SGHVS and CDR2 FNYEAQ. V gave up 5 bases and J gave up 5 bases; unmatched junction bases: 12. CDR3 sequence reads: CASSLTSFGRNEQYF. CDR3 sequence (DNA): TGTGCCAGCAGCCTCACCTCTTTCGGGAGGAACGAGCAGTACTTC.

The rearrangement links TRBV27 to TRBJ2-1; D not certain. Germline V gene data show CDR1 as MNHEY and CDR2 as SMNVEV (reference sequence). V shed 8 bases and J shed 3 bases, with 14 bases lying between them. The CDR3 is 14 residues long. DNA for the CDR3: TGTGCCAGCTTATCGGGCGGCAGCTACAATGAGCAGTTCTTC. This gives the protein CASLSGGSYNEQFF.

CDR3 DNA sequence: TGTGCCTGGAGGGGAATTATAGGGATGAACACCGGGGAGCTGTTTTTT. Amino acids: CAWRGIIGMNTGELFF. The rearrangement uses TRBV30 and TRBJ2-2; D gene ambiguous. Germline V gene data show CDR1 as GTSNPN and CDR2 as SVGIG (reference sequence). V shed 3 bases and J shed 1 base, with 15 bases lying between them. CDR3 length: 16 residues.